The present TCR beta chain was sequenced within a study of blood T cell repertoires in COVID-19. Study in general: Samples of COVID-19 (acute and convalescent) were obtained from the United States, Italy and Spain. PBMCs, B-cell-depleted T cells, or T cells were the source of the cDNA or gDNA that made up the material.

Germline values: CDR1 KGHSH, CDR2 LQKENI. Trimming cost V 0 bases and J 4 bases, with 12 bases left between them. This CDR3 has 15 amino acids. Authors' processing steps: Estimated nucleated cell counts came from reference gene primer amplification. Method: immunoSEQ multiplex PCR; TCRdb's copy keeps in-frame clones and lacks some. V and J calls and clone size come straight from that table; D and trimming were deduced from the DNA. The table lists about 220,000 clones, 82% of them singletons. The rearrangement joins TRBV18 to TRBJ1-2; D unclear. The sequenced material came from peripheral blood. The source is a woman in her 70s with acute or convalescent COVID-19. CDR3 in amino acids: CASSPPSEPGYGYTF. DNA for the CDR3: TGTGCCAGCTCACCACCAAGTGAACCAGGCTATGGCTACACCTTC.